Listed below are T cell receptor beta chains from one sample, sequenced in a study of blood T cells in healthy people across ages. TCRdb analysed the 5' RACE reads with MiXCR anew, one entry per CDR3 protein. The sample has over a million distinct CDR3 sequences, 45% to 70% seen once. The specimen sequenced was blood. The receptors derive from a man in his late teens or twenties in good health. The CDR3 runs from the conserved cysteine through the conserved F or W.

14,TRBJ2-3,TRBV2,CASSYGGARDTQYF
12,TRBJ1-2,TRBV29-1,CSVQGQGVGYTF
17,TRBJ2-1,TRBV5-4,CASSLYMGGSFLNEQFF
13,TRBJ2-1,TRBV29-1,CSVLPWQLNEQFF
14,TRBJ2-7,TRBV7-2,CASSWDRSSREQYF
17,TRBJ2-5,TRBV4-1,CASSAPSFRDRQETQYF
17,TRBJ2-7,TRBV6-6,CASSYSMTSGSSYEQYF
17,TRBJ2-5,TRBV7-2,CASSLSSLETGRETQYF
12,TRBJ1-2,TRBV29-1,CSVGDVYYGYTF
15,TRBJ1-6,TRBV28,CASSLATGINSPLHF
14,TRBJ2-3,TRBV10-1,CASQRVLSTDTQYF
16,TRBJ2-3,TRBV4-2,CASSQEGAGSPDTQYF
16,TRBJ2-3,TRBV3-1,CASSQDPGVTTDTQYF
15,TRBJ2-7,TRBV9,CASSADGGASYEQYF
13,TRBJ2-7,TRBV12-3/TRBV12-4,CASSQSQTYEQYF
14,TRBJ2-7,TRBV5-5,CASSGLDGAYEQYF
13,TRBJ2-7,TRBV20-1,CSATDSFSYEQYF
15,TRBJ2-7,TRBV7-9,CASSSGDITPSEQYF
16,TRBJ2-1,TRBV7-8,CASSTLKGLGRHEQFF
13,TRBJ2-3,TRBV7-2,CASSLVEGQASYF
15,TRBJ1-5,TRBV20-1,CSARESRGSYQPQHF
11,TRBJ2-3,TRBV2,CASNGEDTQYF
15,TRBJ2-1,TRBV11-1,CASRTTGGNYNEQFF
17,TRBJ2-2,TRBV5-6,CASRYSGFGRTTGELFF
19,TRBJ2-6,TRBV7-2,CASSLDSSPYASGANVLTF
16,TRBJ1-1,TRBV5-1,CASSHPGQAGYTGAFF
12,TRBJ2-1,TRBV20-1,CSASSRSNEQFF
17,TRBJ2-5,TRBV5-1,CASSWSIGGATQETQYF
15,TRBJ2-7,TRBV9,CASSSPGLATNEQYF
14,TRBJ2-5,TRBV4-3,CASSPEVGPETQYF
18,TRBJ1-1,TRBV21-1,CASSKALRTVKMNTEAFF
15,TRBJ1-2,TRBV4-1,CASSQERIKAYGYTF
18,TRBJ2-3,TRBV6-1,CASSQEGGQWDYPDTQYF
15,TRBJ2-5,TRBV7-7,CASSLGAGYQETQYF
13,TRBJ2-3,TRBV29-1,CSVARGSTDTQYF
15,TRBJ2-7,TRBV6-1,CASSEVRDSSYEQYF
15,TRBJ1-5,TRBV6-2/TRBV6-3,CASSWIRGGNQPQHF
14,TRBJ2-3,TRBV7-2,CASSPAPGADTQYF
18,TRBJ2-1,TRBV5-1,CASSFFTVAASSYNEQFF
12,TRBJ1-1,TRBV29-1,CSVEEWGNEAFF
14,TRBJ1-1,TRBV27,CASTLGQGGTEAFF
19,TRBJ2-3,TRBV14,CASSHGRKGGPPSTDTQYF
16,TRBJ2-3,TRBV9,CASSVGTGENTDTQYF
13,TRBJ1-2,TRBV29-1,CSVDRHSSYGYTF
13,TRBJ2-7,TRBV6-6,CASSYLLAYEQYF
14,.,TRBV11-1,CASSPQDRSYEQYF
15,TRBJ2-3,TRBV6-6,CASIKISGSTDTQYF